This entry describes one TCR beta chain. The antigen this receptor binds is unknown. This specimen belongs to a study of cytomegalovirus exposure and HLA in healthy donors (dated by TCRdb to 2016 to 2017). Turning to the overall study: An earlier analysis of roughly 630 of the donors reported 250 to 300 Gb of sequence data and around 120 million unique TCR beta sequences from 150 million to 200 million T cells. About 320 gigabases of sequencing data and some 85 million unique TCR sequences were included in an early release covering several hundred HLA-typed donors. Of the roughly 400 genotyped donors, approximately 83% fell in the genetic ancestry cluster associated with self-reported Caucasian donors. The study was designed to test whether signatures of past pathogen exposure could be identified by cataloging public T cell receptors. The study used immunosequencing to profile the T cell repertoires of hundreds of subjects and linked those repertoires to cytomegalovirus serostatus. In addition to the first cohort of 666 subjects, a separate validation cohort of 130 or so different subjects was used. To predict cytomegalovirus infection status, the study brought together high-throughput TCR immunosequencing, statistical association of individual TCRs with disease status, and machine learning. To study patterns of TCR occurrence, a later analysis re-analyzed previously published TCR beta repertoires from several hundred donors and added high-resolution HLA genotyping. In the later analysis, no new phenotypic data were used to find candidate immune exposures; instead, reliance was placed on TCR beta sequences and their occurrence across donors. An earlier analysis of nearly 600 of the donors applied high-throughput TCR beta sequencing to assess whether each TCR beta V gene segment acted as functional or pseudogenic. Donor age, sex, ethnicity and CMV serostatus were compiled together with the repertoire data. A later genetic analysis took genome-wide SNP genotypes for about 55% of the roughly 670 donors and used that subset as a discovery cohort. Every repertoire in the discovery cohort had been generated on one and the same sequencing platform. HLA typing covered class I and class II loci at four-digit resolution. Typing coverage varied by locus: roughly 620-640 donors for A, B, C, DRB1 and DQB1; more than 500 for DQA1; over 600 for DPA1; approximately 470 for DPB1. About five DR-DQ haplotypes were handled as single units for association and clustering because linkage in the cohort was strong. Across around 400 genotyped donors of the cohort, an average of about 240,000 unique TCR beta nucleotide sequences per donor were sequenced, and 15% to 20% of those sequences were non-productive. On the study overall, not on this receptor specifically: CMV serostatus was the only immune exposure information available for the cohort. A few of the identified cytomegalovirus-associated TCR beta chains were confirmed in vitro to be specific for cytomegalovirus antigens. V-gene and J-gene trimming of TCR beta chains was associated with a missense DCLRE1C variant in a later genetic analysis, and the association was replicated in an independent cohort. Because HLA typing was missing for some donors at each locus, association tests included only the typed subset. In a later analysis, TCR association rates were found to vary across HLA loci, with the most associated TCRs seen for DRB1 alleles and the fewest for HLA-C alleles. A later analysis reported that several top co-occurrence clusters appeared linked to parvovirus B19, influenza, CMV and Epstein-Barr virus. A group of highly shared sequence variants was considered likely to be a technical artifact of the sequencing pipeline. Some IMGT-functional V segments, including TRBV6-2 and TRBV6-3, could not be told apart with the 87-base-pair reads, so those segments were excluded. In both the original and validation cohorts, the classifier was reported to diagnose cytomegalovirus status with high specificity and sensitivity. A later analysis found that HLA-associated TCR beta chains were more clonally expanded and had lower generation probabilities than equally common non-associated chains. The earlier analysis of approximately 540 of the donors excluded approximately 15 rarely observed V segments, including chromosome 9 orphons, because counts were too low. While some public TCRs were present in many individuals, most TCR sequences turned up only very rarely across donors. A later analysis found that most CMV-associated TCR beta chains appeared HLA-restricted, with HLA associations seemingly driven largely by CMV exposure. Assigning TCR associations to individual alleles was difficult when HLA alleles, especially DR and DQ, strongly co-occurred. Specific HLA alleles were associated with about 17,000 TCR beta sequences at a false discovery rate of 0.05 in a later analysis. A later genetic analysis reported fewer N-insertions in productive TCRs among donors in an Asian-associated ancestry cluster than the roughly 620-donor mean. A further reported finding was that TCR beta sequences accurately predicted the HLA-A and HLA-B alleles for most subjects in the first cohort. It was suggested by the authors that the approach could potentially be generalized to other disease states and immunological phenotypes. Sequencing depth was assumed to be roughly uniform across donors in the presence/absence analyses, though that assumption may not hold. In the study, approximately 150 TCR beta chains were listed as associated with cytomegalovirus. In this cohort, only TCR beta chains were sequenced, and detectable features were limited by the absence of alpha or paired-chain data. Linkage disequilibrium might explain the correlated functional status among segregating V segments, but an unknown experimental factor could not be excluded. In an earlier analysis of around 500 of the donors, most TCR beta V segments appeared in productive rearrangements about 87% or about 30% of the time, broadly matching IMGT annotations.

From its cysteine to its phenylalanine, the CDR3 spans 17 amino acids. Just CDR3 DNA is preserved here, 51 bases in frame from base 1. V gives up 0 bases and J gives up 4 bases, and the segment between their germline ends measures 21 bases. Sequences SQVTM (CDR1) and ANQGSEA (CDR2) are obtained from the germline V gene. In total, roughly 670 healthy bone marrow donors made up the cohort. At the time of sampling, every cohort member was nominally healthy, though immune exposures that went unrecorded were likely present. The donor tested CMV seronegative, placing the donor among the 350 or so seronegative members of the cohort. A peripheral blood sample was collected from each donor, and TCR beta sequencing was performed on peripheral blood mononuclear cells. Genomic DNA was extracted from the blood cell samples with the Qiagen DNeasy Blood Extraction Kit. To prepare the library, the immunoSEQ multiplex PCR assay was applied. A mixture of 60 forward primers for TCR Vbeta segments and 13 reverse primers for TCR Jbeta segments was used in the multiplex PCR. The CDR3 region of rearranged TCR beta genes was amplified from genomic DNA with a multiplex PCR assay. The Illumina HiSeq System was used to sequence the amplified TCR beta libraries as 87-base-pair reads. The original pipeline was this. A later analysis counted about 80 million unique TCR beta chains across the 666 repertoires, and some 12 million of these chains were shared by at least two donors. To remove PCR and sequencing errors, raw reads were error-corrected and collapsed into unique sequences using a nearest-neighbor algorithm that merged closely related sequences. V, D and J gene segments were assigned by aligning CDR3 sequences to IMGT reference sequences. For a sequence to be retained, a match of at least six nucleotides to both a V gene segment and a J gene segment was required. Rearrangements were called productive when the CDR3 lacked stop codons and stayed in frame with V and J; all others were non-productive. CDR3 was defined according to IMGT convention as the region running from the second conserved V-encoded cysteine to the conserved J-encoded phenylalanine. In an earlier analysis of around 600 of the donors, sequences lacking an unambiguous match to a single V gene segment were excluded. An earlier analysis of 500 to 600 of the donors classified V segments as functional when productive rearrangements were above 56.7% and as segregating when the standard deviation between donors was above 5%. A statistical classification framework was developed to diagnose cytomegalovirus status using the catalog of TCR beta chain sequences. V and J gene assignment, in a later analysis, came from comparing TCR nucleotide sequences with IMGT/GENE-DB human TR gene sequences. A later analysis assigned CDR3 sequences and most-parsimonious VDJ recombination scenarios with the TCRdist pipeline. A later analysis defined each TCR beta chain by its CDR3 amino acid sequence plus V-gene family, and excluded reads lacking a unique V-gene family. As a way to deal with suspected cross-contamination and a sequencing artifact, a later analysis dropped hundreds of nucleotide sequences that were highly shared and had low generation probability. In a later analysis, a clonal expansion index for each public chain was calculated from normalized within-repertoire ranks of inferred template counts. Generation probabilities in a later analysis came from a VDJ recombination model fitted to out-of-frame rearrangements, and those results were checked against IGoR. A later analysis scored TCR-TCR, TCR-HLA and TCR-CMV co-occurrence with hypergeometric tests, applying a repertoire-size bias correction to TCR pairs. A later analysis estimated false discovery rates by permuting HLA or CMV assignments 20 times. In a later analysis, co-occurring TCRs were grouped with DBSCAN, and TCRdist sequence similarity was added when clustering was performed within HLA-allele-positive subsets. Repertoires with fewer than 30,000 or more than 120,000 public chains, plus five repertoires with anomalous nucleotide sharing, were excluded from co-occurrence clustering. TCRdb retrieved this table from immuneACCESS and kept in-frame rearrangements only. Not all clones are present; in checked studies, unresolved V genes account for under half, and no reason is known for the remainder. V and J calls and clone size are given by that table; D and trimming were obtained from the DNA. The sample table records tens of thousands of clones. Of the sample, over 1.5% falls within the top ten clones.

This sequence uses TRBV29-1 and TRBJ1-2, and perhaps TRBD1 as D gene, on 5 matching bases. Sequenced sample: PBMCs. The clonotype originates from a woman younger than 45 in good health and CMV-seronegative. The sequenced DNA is TGCAGCGTTGAAGATCTTATGCCGGGACTGACATCCTATGGCTACACCTTC. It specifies CSVEDLMPGLTSYGYTF.